One sample yielded the 9 T cell receptor beta chains listed below, sequenced in a study of response to subunit inactivated influenza vaccine. TCRdb reprocessed the RT-PCR reads with MiXCR, giving one entry per CDR3 protein. Seen here are over 300,000 distinct CDR3 sequences, 20% to 25% observed once, and the top ten hold roughly 10%. Sequences were derived from PBMCs from blood, sampled about 20 months after vaccination. The receptors were gathered from a man aged 50 to 69 who received an inactivated influenza vaccine.

The V call is TRBV3-1, the J call TRBJ1-2; tentative D call: TRBD1 (5 bases). The CDR3 spans 15 residues. With 2 bases removed from V and 8 bases from J, the gap between germline ends came to 18 bases. CDR1 is LGHDT, CDR2 YNNKEL, per germline (reference sequence). CDR3 amino acids: CASSQFLSGTGGYTF. CDR3 nucleotide sequence: TGTGCCAGCAGCCAATTCCTGAGTGGGACCGGAGGCTACACCTTC.

This clonotype was seen ten or more times. The chain recombines TRBV6-5 with TRBJ2-3, with 12 bases fitting TRBD2. CDR1 is MNHEY, CDR2 SVGAGI, per germline. V lost 0 bases and J lost 6; bases outside the gene matches: 4. The CDR3 loop spans 16 amino acids. The CDR3 reads CASSYSSSGGADTQYF. The DNA of the CDR3 is TGTGCCAGCAGTTACTCTTCTAGCGGGGGGGCCGATACGCAGTATTTT.

The chain has TRBV12-3 or TRBV12-4 and TRBJ1-6, with 7 bases aligning to TRBD1. V shed 4 bases, J shed 6 bases, and the junction held 3 bases outside the gene matches. The CDR3 sequence is 14 residues long. The CDR3 region has the DNA TGTGCCAGCAGTTATCGGGACAGTAATTCACCCCTCCACTTT. Encoded protein: CASSYRDSNSPLHF.

This clonotype was seen many times. The J gene is TRBJ1-1, the V gene TRBV7-8; D remains ambiguous. The ends were cut back, 4 bases at V and 0 bases at J, with 6 bases in the middle. CDR1 and CDR2 (germline): SGHVS, FQNEAQ. The CDR3 contains 13 residues. CDR3 coding DNA: TGTGCCAGCAGCTCGAGGCTGAACACTGAAGCTTTCTTT. This encodes CASSSRLNTEAFF.

The chain recombines TRBV11-3 with TRBJ2-5, with D tentatively TRBD2 (6 bases). CDR3 length: 14 amino acids. CDR1 and CDR2 from the germline V gene are SGHNT and YENEEA. V gave up 7 bases and J gave up 5 bases, with 17 bases separating them. CDR3 protein: CASKSTGEGETQYF. In nucleotides, the CDR3 is TGTGCCAGCAAGTCGACGGGAGAAGGGGAGACCCAGTACTTC. Filled out from reference TRBV11-3 and TRBJ2-5, the complete variable domain reads EAGVVQSPRYKIIEKKQPVAFWCNPISGHNTLYWYLQNLGQGPELLIRYENEEAVDDSQLPKDRFSAERLKGVDSTLKIQPAELGDSAVYLCASKSTGEGETQYFGPGTRLLVL.

The CDR3 coding sequence is TGTGCCAGCAGCTTGTGGGGGCGGGATGAGCAGTTCTTC. Translating it yields CASSLWGRDEQFF. The chain joins TRBV5-6 to TRBJ2-1, with D possibly being TRBD1 (6 bases). Germline values: CDR1 SGHDT, CDR2 YYEEEE. CDR3 length: 13 residues. V was clipped by 1 base and J by 8 bases, with 10 bases between them.

The chain combines TRBV20-1 with TRBJ2-1; 7 nucleotides agree with TRBD2. The J segment lost 5 bases and the V segment lost 3 bases, leaving 7 bases of the junction unmatched. The CDR3 has 14 residues. Germline V gene lookup returns CDR1 DFQATT and CDR2 SNEGSKA (reference sequence). The CDR3 region has the DNA TGCAGTGCTAGTTCCGGGGGGAACAACAATGAGCAGTTCTTC. Translating it yields CSASSGGNNNEQFF.

This clonotype has a handful of counts. J is TRBJ2-7 and V is TRBV5-1; TRBD1 matches at 9 bases. The CDR3 covers 16 residues. Per germline, CDR1 SGHRS and CDR2 YFSETQ. V trimming: 4 bases; J trimming: 0 bases; junction bases outside the gene matches: 8. CDR3 loop: CASSLTGTGYSYEQYF. Written as DNA, the CDR3 is TGCGCCAGCAGCCTAACCGGGACAGGGTACTCCTACGAGCAGTACTTC.

This clonotype was recorded at least ten times. The chain recombines TRBV6-5 with TRBJ1-4; a possible D gene is TRBD1 (5 bases). This CDR3 has 14 amino acids. Between the trimmed V and J ends, which lost 1 base and 5 bases, there was a span of 8 bases. Looked up from germline, CDR1 is MNHEY and CDR2 is SVGAGI. The DNA of the CDR3 is TGTGCCAGCAGTTACTTAGGGGAAAATGAAAAACTGTTTTTT. It is translated as CASSYLGENEKLFF.